The 30 T cell receptor beta chains reported below all come from one sample, sequenced in a study of blood T cell repertoires in COVID-19. Only in-frame clones appear in the TCRdb table, and some are missing; sequencing was by immunoSEQ multiplex PCR. The repertoire holds 300,000 to 400,000 clones, 85% to 90% seen once, with approximately 1% in the top ten. Sequenced sample: PBMCs or T cells enriched from blood (not recorded which). The receptors were sampled from a man between 18 and 29 years old who had recovered from COVID-19.

This CDR3 reads CASSLSGRLSDGYTF. For the CDR3, the DNA is TGTGCCAGCAGCTTGAGTGGCCGGCTTAGCGATGGCTACACCTTC. The chain employs TRBV5-6 and TRBJ1-2, with D uncertain. CDR1 is SGHDT, CDR2 YYEEEE, per germline. Trimming took 1 base from V and 6 from J, leaving 16 bases between them. There are 15 residues in the CDR3.

The chain carries TRBV5-1 and TRBJ2-2; D might be TRBD1 (7 bases). Germline V gene lookup returns CDR1 SGHRS and CDR2 YFSETQ. The V and J ends lost 2 bases and 7 bases respectively, with 15 bases between them. The CDR3 spans 15 residues. Written as DNA, the CDR3 is TGCGCCAGCAGCTTCGGTTCAGGGGGGATCGGGGAGCTGTTTTTT. This translates into CASSFGSGGIGELFF.

The rearrangement links TRBV9 to TRBJ2-1; 10 bases match TRBD2. J was trimmed by 5 bases and V by 3 bases; bases with no gene match: 8. CDR1 and CDR2 (germline): SGDLS, YYNGEE. CDR3 length: 16 residues. CDR3 bases: TGTGCCAGCAGCGATTACCTAGCGGGGGTCCACAATGAGCAGTTCTTC. Residues: CASSDYLAGVHNEQFF.

V and J are TRBV5-6 and TRBJ2-5, with D tentatively TRBD1 (6 bases). Germline CDR1 SGHDT, CDR2 YYEEEE. V was trimmed by 5 bases and J by 5 bases, leaving 13 bases between them. The CDR3 covers 13 residues. CDR3 residues: CASRGTLSETQYF. The CDR3 bases are TGTGCCAGCAGGGGGACACTTTCCGAGACCCAGTACTTC.

This chain links TRBV27 with TRBJ2-2, with a weak D call TRBD1 (6 bases). CDR1 is MNHEY, CDR2 SMNVEV, per germline (reference sequence). V shed 3 bases and J shed 5 bases, with 16 bases lying between them. The CDR3 is made up of 16 amino acids. CDR3 loop: CASSFTGTLPTGELFF. The CDR3 DNA reads as TGTGCCAGCAGTTTTACCGGGACACTACCGACCGGGGAGCTGTTTTTT.

The chain couples TRBV2 to TRBJ1-1, with 8 bases fitting TRBD1. Germline CDR1 and CDR2: SNHLY and FYNNEI. The J segment lost 5 bases and the V segment lost 3 bases, leaving 8 bases of the junction unmatched. CDR3 length: 15 residues. In nucleotides, the CDR3 is TGTGCCAGCAGTGACATGGGCAGGGGGCTGACTGAAGCTTTCTTT. Its protein product is CASSDMGRGLTEAFF.

The chain couples TRBV5-1 to TRBJ2-1; 9 positions agree with TRBD1. Per germline, CDR1 SGHRS and CDR2 YFSETQ. The CDR3 runs to 16 residues. J gave up 4 bases and V 0 bases, and 5 bases lay outside the gene matches. The CDR3 DNA follows: TGCGCCAGCAGCTTGGTGGGACAGGGTATTTACAATGAGCAGTTCTTC. The encoded protein is CASSLVGQGIYNEQFF.

The chain joins TRBV19 to TRBJ1-2, with 8 bases that match TRBD1. Germline lookup yields CDR1 LNHDA and CDR2 SQIVND (reference sequence). This CDR3 has 15 residues. The trim removed 1 base at V and 6 bases at J, leaving 7 bases unmatched. Written as DNA, the CDR3 is TGTGCCAGTAGTATAGCCGGAGACAGGGGACATGGCTACACCTTC. Amino acids: CASSIAGDRGHGYTF.

J is TRBJ2-7 and V is TRBV7-2; 10 bases agree with TRBD1. The germline V gene has CDR1 SGHTA and CDR2 FQGNSA. The CDR3 consists of 14 residues. The V gene end was trimmed by 5 bases and the J gene end by 2 bases; junction bases not matched to a gene: 3. The CDR3 region is CASSEGTGAYEQYF. The CDR3 region has the DNA TGTGCCAGCAGCGAGGGGACAGGGGCCTACGAGCAGTACTTC. Filled out from reference TRBV7-2 and TRBJ2-7, the complete variable domain reads GAGVSQSPSNKVTEKGKDVELRCDPISGHTALYWYRQSLGQGLEFLIYFQGNSAPDKSGLPSDRFSAERTGGSVSTLTIQRTQQEDSAVYLCASSEGTGAYEQYFGPGTRLTVT.

The chain uses TRBV2 and TRBJ1-2, with D possibly TRBD1 on 6 matching bases. The germline V gene has CDR1 SNHLY and CDR2 FYNNEI. CDR3 length equals 14 residues. Trimming removed 9 bases at V and 8 bases at J, with 22 bases between. The CDR3: CASGVGTLDGGYTF. The CDR3 region has the DNA TGTGCCAGTGGAGTCGGGACATTGGACGGCGGCTACACCTTC.

CDR3 DNA: TGTGCCAGCTCACCCCCGGGACTAGCGGGAGTGCACGAGCAGTACTTC. It encodes CASSPPGLAGVHEQYF. The chain joins TRBV18 to TRBJ2-7, with 14 positions matching TRBD2. CDR1 KGHSH and CDR2 LQKENI come from the germline V gene. The CDR3 runs 16 residues. V trimming: 3 bases; J trimming: 5 bases; junction bases outside the gene matches: 6.

The V and J genes are TRBV9 and TRBJ2-7; 9 positions agree with TRBD2. The CDR3 contains 15 residues. Germline-derived CDR1 and CDR2 are SGDLS and YYNGEE. V lost 0 bases, J lost 2 bases, and 3 bases stayed unmatched. This CDR3 reads CASSVGTSETYEQYF. The CDR3 bases are TGTGCCAGCAGCGTAGGGACTAGCGAAACCTACGAGCAGTACTTC.

The genes are TRBV4-2 and TRBJ2-1, with D perhaps TRBD2 (7 bases). V was shortened by 2 bases and J by 4 bases, with 18 bases between the two germline ends. Germline V gene lookup returns CDR1 LGHNA and CDR2 YNFKEQ. The length of the CDR3 is 17 residues. The CDR3 region is CASSQRPGGGSYNEQFF. The CDR3 coding sequence is TGTGCCAGCAGCCAACGCCCCGGGGGCGGGAGTTACAATGAGCAGTTCTTC.

This CDR3 is CASTRTGVNSPLHF. Here the CDR3 DNA reads TGTGCCAGTACGAGGACAGGGGTAAATTCACCCCTCCACTTT. The chain combines TRBV19 with TRBJ1-6; TRBD1 agrees at 9 bases. The CDR3 runs 14 residues. Trimming took 7 bases from V and 7 from J; bases not matched to a gene: 5. Germline-derived CDR1 and CDR2 are LNHDA and SQIVND (reference sequence).

V gene TRBV7-8 combines with J gene TRBJ2-7; maybe TRBD1 (6 bases). Trimming cost V 6 bases and J 2 bases, with 17 bases left between them. The CDR3 consists of 15 residues. CDR1 SGHVS and CDR2 FQNEAQ come from the germline V gene. This chain's CDR3 is CASSRQTGSTYEQYF. The CDR3, as DNA: TGTGCCAGCAGTAGACAGACAGGATCGACCTACGAGCAGTACTTC.

The chain uses TRBV11-2 and TRBJ2-2; D is unclear. Germline V gene sequence: CDR1 SGHAT, CDR2 FQNNGV. Trimming shortened V by 7 bases and J by 2 bases, and 8 bases separated the two germline ends. This CDR3 is 13 amino acids long. The CDR3 bases are TGTGCCAGCAAACGCGAAAACACCGGGGAGCTGTTTTTT. It codes for CASKRENTGELFF.

The genes are TRBV11-2 and TRBJ2-7, with 7 bases identical to TRBD1. Germline trimming cut 6 bases from V and 1 base from J; bases unmatched to any gene: 9. This CDR3 spans 15 amino acids. Looked up from germline, CDR1 is SGHAT and CDR2 is FQNNGV. The CDR3 sequence: CASRVIRDSSYEQYF. DNA of the CDR3: TGTGCCAGCAGAGTCATCCGGGACAGTTCCTACGAGCAGTACTTC.

The chain has TRBV30 and TRBJ1-1; tentative D call: TRBD1 (6 bases). V was cut by 3 bases and J by 5 bases, with 13 bases left in between. This CDR3 is 13 amino acids long. Germline V lookup: CDR1 GTSNPN, CDR2 SVGIG (reference sequence). The CDR3: CAWRKGVWTEAFF. CDR3 DNA sequence: TGTGCCTGGAGGAAGGGGGTATGGACTGAAGCTTTCTTT.

The chain has TRBV24-1 and TRBJ1-2; 7 bases are a match to TRBD1. The V segment lost 1 base and the J segment 7 bases; nucleotides outside the gene matches: 8. Germline CDR1 and CDR2: KGHDR and SFDVKD. The CDR3 totals 15 residues. The CDR3 DNA is TGTGCCACCAGTGATTTTACAGGGGAATTGGGTGGCTACACCTTC. It translates to CATSDFTGELGGYTF.

The chain joins TRBV4-2 to TRBJ1-6; TRBD1 is a possible D gene (5 bases). From germline, CDR1 is LGHNA and CDR2 YNFKEQ. This CDR3 is 17 amino acids long. The V end was cut by 3 bases, the J end by 5 bases, with 17 bases between. The CDR3 sequence is CASSQSTDLGNNSPLHF. CDR3 bases: TGTGCCAGCAGCCAGTCGACAGACTTGGGGAATAATTCACCCCTCCACTTT.

The chain uses TRBV27 and TRBJ1-2; the match to TRBD1 covers 8 bases. V shed 5 bases, J shed 4 bases, and the junction held 6 bases outside the gene matches. Per the germline V gene, CDR1 is MNHEY and CDR2 is SMNVEV (reference sequence). The length of the CDR3 is 14 residues. CDR3 sequence: CASSLAGTGYGYTF. The CDR3 bases are TGTGCCAGCAGTCTAGCCGGGACAGGCTATGGCTACACCTTC.

As for this clone: This CDR3 is also generated by other DNA sequences in the sample. This chain uses TRBV9 with TRBJ2-1; D perhaps matches TRBD2 (5 bases). Germline lookup yields CDR1 SGDLS and CDR2 YYNGEE. CDR3 length equals 13 residues. The germline V and J ends were trimmed by 0 bases and 7 bases, with 8 bases remaining between them. The CDR3 loop reads CASSVGGENEQFF. The CDR3 bases are TGTGCCAGCAGCGTAGGGGGAGAGAATGAGCAGTTCTTC.

This clone occurred once. CDR3 region: CASSPVAEETQYF. The CDR3 DNA reads TGTGCCAGCAGTCCGGTAGCCGAAGAGACCCAGTACTTC. The rearrangement links TRBV11-2 to TRBJ2-5; D gene uncertain. The V gene's germline CDR1 is SGHAT and CDR2 FQNNGV. Trimming shortened V by 6 bases and J by 3 bases, and 11 bases separated the two germline ends. The CDR3 totals 13 residues.

J is TRBJ2-1 and V is TRBV19; D is unclear. This CDR3 is built from 14 residues. Deletions cut 6 bases from V and 0 bases from J, with 9 bases between. The V gene's germline CDR1 is LNHDA and CDR2 SQIVND (reference sequence). CDR3 nucleotides: TGTGCCAGTAGCCGCTCCGGCTCCTACAATGAGCAGTTCTTC. Its translation: CASSRSGSYNEQFF.

The V call is TRBV4-3, the J call TRBJ2-7; TRBD2 matches 9 bases. Germline CDR1 LGHNA, CDR2 YSLEER. V gave up 0 bases and J gave up 0 bases; unmatched junction bases: 3. The CDR3 sequence is 16 residues long. The CDR3: CASSQDGGRGSYEQYF. The CDR3 nucleotides read TGCGCCAGCAGCCAAGATGGCGGGAGGGGCTCCTACGAGCAGTACTTC.

V usage is TRBV7-3 and J usage is TRBJ2-7; 7 positions agree with TRBD1. V lost 2 bases, J lost 0 bases, and 4 bases stayed unmatched. The CDR3 has 15 residues. Germline CDR1 reads SGHTA; CDR2 reads FQGTGA. The CDR3 protein is CASSLRQGTSYEQYF. In DNA, the CDR3 is TGTGCCAGCAGCTTACGACAGGGAACCTCCTACGAGCAGTACTTC.

The V gene is TRBV5-5, the J gene TRBJ1-2; the D gene is possibly TRBD1 (5 bases). The CDR3 contains 14 residues. In germline, CDR1 is SGHKS, CDR2 YYEKEE (reference sequence). The V and J ends lost 2 bases and 10 bases respectively, with 18 bases between them. The CDR3 sequence: CASSFGWTRDDYTF. CDR3 nucleotide sequence: TGTGCCAGCAGCTTCGGGTGGACCAGGGATGACTACACCTTC.

The chain employs TRBV27 and TRBJ2-7, with TRBD1 matching 10 bases. The CDR3 sequence is 15 residues long. The trim removed 4 bases at V and 3 bases at J, leaving 6 bases unmatched. Germline lookup yields CDR1 MNHEY and CDR2 SMNVEV (reference sequence). The CDR3 spells CASSSDRGAYYEQYF. CDR3 in DNA: TGTGCCAGCAGTTCGGACAGGGGGGCATACTACGAGCAGTACTTC.

The V gene is TRBV6-2 or TRBV6-3, the J gene TRBJ1-5; 7 bases line up with TRBD1. The CDR3 sequence is 14 residues long. The trim removed 4 bases at V and 4 bases at J, leaving 4 bases unmatched. CDR1 and CDR2 from the germline V gene are MNHEY and SVGEGT. This CDR3 reads CASSWAGGNQPQHF. The CDR3 bases are TGTGCCAGCAGTTGGGCAGGGGGGAATCAGCCCCAGCATTTT.

V and J are TRBV18 and TRBJ1-3; unclear D gene. Germline V gene lookup returns CDR1 KGHSH and CDR2 LQKENI. The CDR3 has 17 amino acids. The V gene lost 3 bases and the J gene lost 0 bases, with 15 bases spanning the gap. The CDR3: CASSPRRLEISGNTIYF. The CDR3 DNA is TGTGCCAGCTCACCGCGGAGGCTGGAAATCTCTGGAAACACCATATATTTT.